The TCR beta chain described here comes from a study of control samples from healthy donors and cancer patients. The CDR3 consists of 13 residues. The germline V gene has CDR1 LNHNV and CDR2 YYDKDF (reference sequence). Deletions cut 2 bases from V and 2 bases from J, with 6 bases between. TCRdb keeps only in-frame clones here, not all; method: immunoSEQ multiplex PCR. The table records 250,000 to 300,000 clones, over 75% of them present only once. This sequence joins TRBV15 and TRBJ2-5; no clear D. Sequencing was done on a sample of PBMCs. This TCR derives from a woman aged 55 to 70 with lung cancer. CDR3 amino acids: CATSRSKQETQYF. CDR3 DNA sequence: TGTGCCACCAGCAGATCTAAACAAGAGACCCAGTACTTC. Full variable domain (remainder filled in from reference TRBV15 and TRBJ2-5): DAMVIQNPRYQVTQFGKPVTLSCSQTLNHNVMYWYQQKSSQAPKLLFHYYDKDFNNEADTPDNFQSRRPNTSFCFLDIRSPGLGDTAMYLCATSRSKQETQYFGPGTRLLVL.